This record covers a single TCR beta chain. Its antigen is still unknown. The data were taken from a study of T cell responses to AZD1222 COVID-19 vaccine. The germline gives CDR1 LGHNT, CDR2 FRNRAP. The CDR3 spans 14 residues. Trimming removed 5 bases at V and 4 bases at J, with 12 bases between. The data were produced by immunoSEQ multiplex PCR, yet TCRdb's version contains in-frame clones alone and is incomplete. The table includes roughly 130,000 clones, around 90% detected once. Overall study results and limits: White British donors predominated, females outnumbered males, and clonal diversity was possibly underestimated.

The sequenced sample was peripheral blood, obtained on day 0 of AZD1222 vaccination. The chain uses TRBV12-5 and TRBJ1-5; tentatively, D is TRBD1 (6 bases). This TCR came from an adult in good health. CDR3 nucleotide sequence: TGTGCTAGTGGTCCTGGACAGATTAATCAGCCCCAGCATTTT. It codes for CASGPGQINQPQHF.